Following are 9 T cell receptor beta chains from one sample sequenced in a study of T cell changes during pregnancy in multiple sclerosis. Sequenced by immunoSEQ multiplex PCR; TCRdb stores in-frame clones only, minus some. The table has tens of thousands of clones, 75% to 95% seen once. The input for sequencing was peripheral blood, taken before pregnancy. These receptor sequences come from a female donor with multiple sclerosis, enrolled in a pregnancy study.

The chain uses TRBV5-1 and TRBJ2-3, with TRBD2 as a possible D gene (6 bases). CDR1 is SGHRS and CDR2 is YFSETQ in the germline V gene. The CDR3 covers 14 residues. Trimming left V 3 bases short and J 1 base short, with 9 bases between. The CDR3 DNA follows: TGCGCCAGCAGCTCCCCGGGGGGCACAGATACGCAGTATTTT. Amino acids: CASSSPGGTDTQYF.

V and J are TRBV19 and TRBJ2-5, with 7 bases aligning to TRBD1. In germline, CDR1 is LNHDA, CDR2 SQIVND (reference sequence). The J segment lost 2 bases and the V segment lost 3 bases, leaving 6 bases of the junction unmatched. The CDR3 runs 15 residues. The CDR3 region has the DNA TGTGCCAGTAGTATTGGGGACAGTGGACAAGAGACCCAGTACTTC. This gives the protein CASSIGDSGQETQYF.

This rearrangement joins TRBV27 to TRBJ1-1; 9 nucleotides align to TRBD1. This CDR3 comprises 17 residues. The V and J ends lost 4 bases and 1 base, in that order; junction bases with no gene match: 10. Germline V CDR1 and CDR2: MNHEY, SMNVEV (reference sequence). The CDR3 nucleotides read TGTGCCAGCAGTTCTCGGGGACAGGGCTGGGCGAACACTGAAGCTTTCTTT. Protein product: CASSSRGQGWANTEAFF.

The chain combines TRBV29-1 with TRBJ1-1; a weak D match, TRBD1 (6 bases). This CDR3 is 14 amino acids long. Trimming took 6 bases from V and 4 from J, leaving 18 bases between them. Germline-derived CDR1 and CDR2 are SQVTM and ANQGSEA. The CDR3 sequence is CSVGQTQGGTEAFF. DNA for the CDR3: TGCAGCGTCGGACAGACGCAGGGCGGCACTGAAGCTTTCTTT.

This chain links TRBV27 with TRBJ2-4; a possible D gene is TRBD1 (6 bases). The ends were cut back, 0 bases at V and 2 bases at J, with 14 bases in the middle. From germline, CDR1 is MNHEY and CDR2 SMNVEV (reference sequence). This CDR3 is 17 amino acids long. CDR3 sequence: CASSLSRTVGSKNIQYF. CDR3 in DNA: TGTGCCAGCAGTTTATCAAGGACAGTCGGGTCCAAAAACATTCAGTACTTC.

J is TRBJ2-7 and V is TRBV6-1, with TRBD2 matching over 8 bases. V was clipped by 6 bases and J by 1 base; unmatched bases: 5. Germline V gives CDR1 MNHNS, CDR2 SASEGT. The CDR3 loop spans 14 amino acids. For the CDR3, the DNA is TGTGCCAGCAGGCCAAGCGGGGGTTCCTACGAGCAGTACTTC. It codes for CASRPSGGSYEQYF.

CDR3 loop: CASSEIGIEQYF. Here the CDR3 DNA reads TGTGCCAGCAGTGAAATCGGTATCGAGCAGTACTTC. The chain joins TRBV2 to TRBJ2-7; D not certain. In germline, CDR1 is SNHLY, CDR2 FYNNEI. This CDR3 contains 12 residues. The V end lost 2 bases, the J end lost 6 bases, and 8 bases lay between the germline ends.

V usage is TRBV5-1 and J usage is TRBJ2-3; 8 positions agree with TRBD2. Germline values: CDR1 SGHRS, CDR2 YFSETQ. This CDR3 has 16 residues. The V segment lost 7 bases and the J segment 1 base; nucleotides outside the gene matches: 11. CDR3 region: CASAPLGRGGTDTQYF. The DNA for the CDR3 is TGCGCCAGCGCTCCCTTAGGGCGGGGGGGCACAGATACGCAGTATTTT.

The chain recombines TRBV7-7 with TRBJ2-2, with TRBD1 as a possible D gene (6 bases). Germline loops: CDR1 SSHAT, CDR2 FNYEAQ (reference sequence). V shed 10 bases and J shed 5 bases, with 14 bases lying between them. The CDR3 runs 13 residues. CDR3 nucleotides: TGTGCCACCAACCGCAGGGGAACCGGGGAGCTGTTTTTT. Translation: CATNRRGTGELFF. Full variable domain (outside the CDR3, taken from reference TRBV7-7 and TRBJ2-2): GAGVSQSPRYKVTKRGQDVTLRCDPISSHATLYWYQQALGQGPEFLTYFNYEAQPDKSGLPSDRFSAERPEGSISTLTIQRTEQRDSAMYRCATNRRGTGELFFGEGSRLTVL.